The next 28 T cell receptor beta chains were all read from a single sample in a study of CD8+ T cells in alopecia areata. TCR sequencing used cDNA made by reverse transcription of extracted RNA. Data came from immunoSEQ multiplex PCR; TCRdb stores just in-frame clones and leaves some out. This sample comprises around 1,700 clones, none seen once only. Specified time point: mouse skin 6 weeks after grafting, around onset of hair loss. The sequencing here drew on skin, taken at week 6. These receptors all stem from a C3H/HeJ mouse with alopecia areata. These mice share the MHC haplotype H2-k.

Turning to this clone: Gene labels here are mouse ones. The observed sequence ends 4 residues before the CDR3 terminus, with the missing tail filled in from the germline J gene. V gene TRBV5 combines with J gene TRBJ1-1; 9 bases are shared with TRBD1. This CDR3 spans 19 amino acids. Germline loops: CDR1 LGHNA, CDR2 YNLKQL (reference sequence). J was trimmed by 1 base and V by 1 base; bases with no gene match: 13. This chain's CDR3 is CASSQVPDRGGPGNTEVFF. The DNA read from the CDR3 is TGTGCCAGCAGCCAAGTCCCCGACAGGGGGGGTCCTGGAAACACA.

This clone came up a few times. These gene names are mouse names. The DNA ends 4 residues before the CDR3 does, and the rest of the CDR3 is filled in from the germline J gene. The chain employs TRBV13-1 and TRBJ2-5; 9 nucleotides line up with TRBD1. CDR1 NSHNY and CDR2 SYGAGN come from the germline V gene. The CDR3 runs 14 residues. The DNA read from the CDR3 is TGTGCCAGCAGTGATGTAGGGACAGGGGAC. It translates to CASSDVGTGD. The whole CDR3 sequence reads CASSDVGTGDTQYF.

This clone has a count of ten or more. Gene labels here are mouse ones. The missing CDR3 end, 3 residues past where the read stops, is filled in from the germline J gene. The chain links TRBV19 to TRBJ1-6; D is possibly TRBD1 (6 bases). TRBJ1-6 is flagged as an ORF with uncertain function. This CDR3 is 14 amino acids long. Per the germline V gene, CDR1 is FNHDT and CDR2 is SITEND (reference sequence). Trimming removed 3 bases from V and 7 bases from J, with 11 bases in between. CDR3 region: CASSSGTINSPLYF. The DNA read from the CDR3 is TGTGCCAGCAGTAGCGGGACAATAAATTCGCCC.

This clone has at least ten counts. Mouse gene names and germline throughout. The DNA ends 4 residues before the CDR3 does, and the rest of the CDR3 is filled in from the germline J gene. V gene TRBV13-2 combines with J gene TRBJ2-3, with 12 bases matching TRBD2. The junction had 4 bases not matched to a gene; V was cut back by 2 bases and J by 3 bases. Germline CDR1 NNHNN, CDR2 SYGAGS (reference sequence). The CDR3 contains 16 residues. The sequenced part of the CDR3 DNA is TGTGCCAGCGGTGAAGCTGACTGGGGGGGCGCAGAA. Its translation is CASGEADWGGAE. The whole CDR3 protein is CASGEADWGGAETLYF.

Of note for this clone: Mouse gene names apply. The CDR3 bases that were read are TGTGCCAGCGGTGATGGATCGGGACAGGGGGCAAACTCC. Amino acid sequence: CASGDGSGQGANS. The full CDR3 is CASGDGSGQGANSDYTF. The chain couples TRBV13-2 to TRBJ1-2; 11 bases agree with TRBD1. Coverage ceases 4 residues before the CDR3 finishes, and the germline J gene fills in the end. After removal of 0 bases from V and 0 bases from J, the junction contained 4 bases not matched to a gene. Germline V gene lookup returns CDR1 NNHNN and CDR2 SYGAGS (reference sequence). This CDR3 has 17 residues.

This clone has at least ten counts. Genes and germline are mouse. The read terminates 4 residues before the CDR3 end, so the remaining end is supplied by the germline J gene. The V gene is TRBV1, the J gene TRBJ1-2; D not resolved. Germline assignment: CDR1 NSQYPW and CDR2 LRSPGD (reference sequence). The CDR3 is made up of 14 amino acids. Trimming removed 0 bases at V and 4 bases at J, with 9 bases between. CDR3 DNA (partial): TGCACCTGCAGTGCAGATCCCAGAGGCTCC. Protein: CTCSADPRGS. The full CDR3 is CTCSADPRGSDYTF. Together with reference TRBV1 and TRBJ1-2, the CDR3 gives the full variable domain: VTLLEQNPRWRLVPRGQAVNLRCILKNSQYPWMSWYQQDLQKQLQWLFTLRSPGDKEVKSLPGADYLATRVTDTELRLQVANMSQGRTLYCTCSADPRGSDYTFGSGTRLLVI.

The table lists this clone with many counts. Gene names denote mouse genes. The sequenced fragment ends 4 residues before the CDR3 boundary, so the rest is inferred from the germline J gene. This chain links TRBV1 with TRBJ2-1; 8 positions agree with TRBD2. There are 14 residues in the CDR3. The germline V gene encodes CDR1 NSQYPW and CDR2 LRSPGD (reference sequence). With V trimmed by 1 base and J by 4 bases, 0 bases remained unmatched. The CDR3 loop is CTCSAGLGYAEQFF. The covered CDR3 bases are TGCACCTGCAGTGCAGGACTGGGGTATGCT.

This clone is labeled hyperexpanded. The genes are named according to mouse. Read coverage stops 4 residues before the CDR3 terminus; the germline J gene supplies the remainder. The chain employs TRBV13-3 and TRBJ1-1, with a weak D call TRBD1 (6 bases). The CDR3 runs to 14 residues. Germline CDR1 reads NNHDY; CDR2 reads SYVADS. The covered CDR3 bases are TGTGCCAGCAGTGAGGGACTGGGGGGGCGA. This translates into CASSEGLGGR. The entire CDR3 is CASSEGLGGREVFF.

As regards this clone: The germline and genes are mouse ones. The read ends 4 residues shy of where the CDR3 ends; the end is completed using the germline J gene. The chain employs TRBV29 and TRBJ2-4; 11 nucleotides align to TRBD2. The CDR3 sequence is 17 residues long. Germline values: CDR1 MSHET, CDR2 SYDVDS. With V trimmed by 0 bases and J by 0 bases, 2 bases remained unmatched. The covered CDR3 bases are TGTGCTAGCAGTTTATCGGGACTGGGGGCTAGTCAAAAC. Protein: CASSLSGLGASQN. The CDR3 reads in full as CASSLSGLGASQNTLYF. Full variable domain (missing parts from reference TRBV29 and TRBJ2-4): DMKVTQMPRYLIKRMGENVLLECGQDMSHETMYWYRQDPGLGLQLIYISYDVDSNSEGDIPKGYRVSRKKREHFSLILDSAKTNQTSVYFCASSLSGLGASQNTLYFGAGTRLSVL.

The table lists this clone with many counts. Gene names and germline refer to mouse. The missing CDR3 end, 4 residues past where the read stops, is filled in from the germline J gene. The chain recombines TRBV16 with TRBJ2-7; 12 nucleotides agree with TRBD2. Germline assignment: CDR1 SGHSA and CDR2 FRNQAP. This CDR3 contains 18 residues. CDR3 loop: CASSYSYRDWGAGYEQYF. The sequenced CDR3 bases are TGTGCAAGCAGCTACTCATACCGGGACTGGGGGGCCGGGTAT.

In its sample, this clone is medium-sized. Gene names refer to mouse genes. Sequencing ends 4 residues short of the CDR3 end; the germline J gene provides the rest. This sequence joins TRBV17 and TRBJ2-1; 14 nucleotides align to TRBD2. The germline gives CDR1 MNHDT, CDR2 YYDKIL. The CDR3 is 19 amino acids. V lost 3 bases to trimming and J lost 0 bases; unmatched junction nucleotides: 7. The CDR3 is CASSSGDWGGRYNYAEQFF. The DNA read from the CDR3 is TGTGCTAGCAGTAGCGGGGACTGGGGGGGCCGGTATAACTATGCT.

This clone has ten or more counts. Mouse names are used for the genes. The read ends 4 residues shy of where the CDR3 ends; the end is completed using the germline J gene. Other DNA sequences in this sample translate to the same CDR3. The J gene is TRBJ1-1, the V gene TRBV19; 7 nucleotides line up with TRBD1. V trimming: 4 bases; J trimming: 0 bases; junction bases outside the gene matches: 3. In germline, CDR1 is FNHDT, CDR2 SITEND (reference sequence). This CDR3 spans 14 amino acids. CDR3 in amino acids: CASSGDSANTEVFF. The CDR3 DNA, read in part, is TGTGCCAGCAGTGGGGACAGTGCAAACACA.

Ten or more counts support this clone. Genes here carry mouse names. Read data end 3 residues before the CDR3 end; the end is taken from the germline J gene. The gene calls are TRBV13-3 and TRBJ1-6; TRBD1 agrees at 7 bases. TRBJ1-6 is an ORF for which the function is uncertain. CDR3 length: 15 residues. Germline V gene data show CDR1 as NNHDY and CDR2 as SYVADS. V shed 2 bases and J 5 bases; nucleotides not matched to a gene: 4. CDR3 residues: CASSEVGQNNSPLYF. The sequenced part of the CDR3 DNA is TGTGCCAGCAGTGAGGTGGGACAGAATAATTCGCCC.

Many counts were recorded for this clone. Germline and genes here are mouse. The missing CDR3 end, 4 residues past where the read stops, is filled in from the germline J gene. The genes are TRBV13-2 and TRBJ1-1; D remains unclear. Trimming cost V 0 bases and J 0 bases, with 9 bases left between them. The CDR3 is 15 residues long. Germline V gene lookup returns CDR1 NNHNN and CDR2 SYGAGS (reference sequence). The CDR3 spells CASGDVQHANTEVFF. CDR3 DNA (partial): TGTGCCAGCGGTGATGTCCAGCATGCAAACACA.

This clone was seen at least ten times. Gene names are mouse gene names. The DNA read from the CDR3 is TGTGCCAGCAGTGACGGGGGGGCCTGGGGGGAGGAGTGGGGCCAAGAC. This translates into CASSDGGAWGEEWGQD. The complete CDR3 reads CASSDGGAWGEEWGQDTQYF. The J gene is TRBJ2-5, the V gene TRBV13-3; 8 bases are shared with TRBD2. The CDR3 is cut off 4 residues early in the read; its end comes from the germline J gene. This CDR3 has 20 residues. Looked up from germline, CDR1 is NNHDY and CDR2 is SYVADS. V lost 2 bases, J lost 2 bases, and 19 bases stayed unmatched.

As to this clone: Gene names are the mouse ones. The read halts 4 residues ahead of the CDR3 end, with the missing end drawn from the germline J gene. The chain uses TRBV13-2 and TRBJ2-3; 12 bases line up with TRBD2. The V and J ends lost 0 bases and 0 bases, in that order; junction bases with no gene match: 5. This CDR3 region has 18 residues. CDR1 and CDR2 (germline): NNHNN, SYGAGS (reference sequence). The CDR3 here is CASGDALTGGASAETLYF. The sequenced part of the CDR3 DNA is TGTGCCAGCGGTGATGCCCTGACTGGGGGGGCGAGTGCAGAA.

This clone was observed a few times. Gene names refer to mouse genes. From the germline J gene comes the end of the CDR3, since the read stops 4 residues before it. V gene TRBV13-3 combines with J gene TRBJ2-7; D gene uncertain. The CDR3 runs 13 residues. Germline V gives CDR1 NNHDY, CDR2 SYVADS. CDR3 residues: CASSDAKGYEQYF. CDR3 DNA (partial): TGTGCCAGCAGTGATGCAAAGGGTTAT.

At least ten counts were recorded for this clone. Gene names are mouse gene names. The CDR3 is cut off 4 residues early in the read; its end comes from the germline J gene. The chain employs TRBV1 and TRBJ2-5; tentatively, D is TRBD1 (6 bases). The CDR3 has 13 residues. Germline CDR1 is NSQYPW and CDR2 is LRSPGD (reference sequence). This chain's CDR3 is CTCSATGLDTQYF. Incomplete CDR3 DNA: TGCACCTGCAGTGCTACAGGGTTGGAC.

This clone showed up many times. Gene and germline names: mouse. The read gets to within 4 residues of the CDR3 end, and the germline J gene fills in the rest. This sequence joins TRBV19 and TRBJ1-1, with TRBD1 as a possible D gene (6 bases). CDR3 size: 11 residues. Germline assignment: CDR1 FNHDT and CDR2 SITEND (reference sequence). The CDR3 is CASTQGEEVFF. Partial CDR3 DNA: TGTGCCAGCACACAGGGTGAA. The full variable domain, with the rest looked up from reference TRBV19 and TRBJ1-1, is GGIITQTPKFLIGQEGQKLTLKCQQNFNHDTMYWYRQDSGKGLRLIYYSITENDLQKGDLSEGYDASREKKSSFSLTVTSAQKNEMAVFLCASTQGEEVFFGKGTRLTVV.

As for this clone: All gene names here are mouse names. Read data end 4 residues before the CDR3 end; the end is taken from the germline J gene. This chain joins TRBV13-3 and TRBJ2-3; TRBD1 agrees at 10 bases. Germline lookup yields CDR1 NNHDY and CDR2 SYVADS. The junction had 3 bases not matched to a gene; V was cut back by 4 bases and J by 1 base. The CDR3 extends over 15 amino acids. This CDR3 reads CASSQDRGGAETLYF. The sequenced CDR3 bases are TGTGCCAGCAGTCAGGACAGGGGGGGTGCAGAA.

This clone came up many times. Gene names follow the mouse nomenclature. The read ends 4 residues early relative to the CDR3; the germline J gene fills the gap. V and J are TRBV13-2 and TRBJ2-5; 12 bases match TRBD2. The germline CDR1 and CDR2 sequences are NNHNN and SYGAGS (reference sequence). This CDR3 comprises 17 residues. CDR3 DNA (partial): TGTGCCAGCGGTGATGGGGTGGGGGACTGGGGGGATGAC. This sequence encodes CASGDGVGDWGDD. The CDR3 reads in full as CASGDGVGDWGDDTQYF.

As concerns this clone: Gene names are mouse gene names. Read data end 4 residues before the CDR3 end; the end is taken from the germline J gene. The gene calls are TRBV31 and TRBJ2-7, with TRBD2 identical over 9 bases. Germline loops: CDR1 GKSSPN, CDR2 SITVG. The CDR3 spans 14 residues. CDR3 bases read: TGTGCCTGGAGTCTAGATCTGGGGGGGTAT. This gives the protein CAWSLDLGGY. The CDR3 reads in full as CAWSLDLGGYEQYF.

A remark on this clone: The genes are named according to mouse. With the read ending 4 residues before the CDR3 end, the germline J gene is used to fill in that end. This chain uses TRBV13-2 with TRBJ1-1; possibly TRBD1 for D (6 bases). From germline, CDR1 is NNHNN and CDR2 SYGAGS (reference sequence). Trimming took off 3 bases at V and 0 bases at J, with 9 bases between the two ends. The CDR3 spans 14 residues. CDR3 sequence: CASGAGTTNTEVFF. The sequenced part of the CDR3 DNA is TGTGCCAGCGGTGCCGGGACAACAAACACA.

About this clone itself: Any gene name here is a mouse gene name. The read terminates 4 residues before the CDR3 end, so the remaining end is supplied by the germline J gene. The chain joins TRBV13-1 to TRBJ2-5; 10 bases match TRBD1. This CDR3 comprises 13 residues. CDR1 is NSHNY, CDR2 SYGAGN, per germline. Partial CDR3 DNA: TGTGCCAGCAGGACAGGGGGCGGAGAC. Amino acid sequence: CASRTGGGD. The whole CDR3 region reads CASRTGGGDTQYF.

This clone occurred many times. Genes and germline are mouse. The sequence runs out 4 residues before the end of the CDR3; the remainder is reconstructed from the germline J gene. The rearrangement links TRBV19 to TRBJ1-1; 7 bases line up with TRBD1. This CDR3 comprises 14 residues. Looked up from germline, CDR1 is FNHDT and CDR2 is SITEND (reference sequence). The V gene end was trimmed by 4 bases and the J gene end by 0 bases; junction bases not matched to a gene: 3. CDR3: CASSRDSANTEVFF. Incomplete CDR3 DNA: TGTGCCAGCAGTCGGGACAGTGCAAACACA.

This clone was detected many times. The germline and genes are mouse ones. The read finishes 4 residues shy of the CDR3 end, and the germline J gene is used to complete it. The gene calls are TRBV19 and TRBJ1-1; D is possibly TRBD1 (5 bases). Germline values: CDR1 FNHDT, CDR2 SITEND (reference sequence). CDR3 length: 14 residues. Trimming shortened V by 5 bases and J by 0 bases, and 11 bases separated the two germline ends. This chain's CDR3 is CASSPDNANTEVFF. The sequenced CDR3 bases are TGTGCCAGCAGCCCGGACAATGCAAACACA.

Concerning this clone: Germline and junction disagree at one end, which may indicate a read error. Genes and germline are mouse. The CDR3 extends 4 residues past the end of the read, so its final part is completed from the germline J gene. Other DNA sequences from this sample encode an identical CDR3 as well. The V call is TRBV16, the J call TRBJ2-1; TRBD2 agrees at 12 bases. The CDR3 extends over 18 amino acids. Germline lookup yields CDR1 SGHSA and CDR2 FRNQAP. CDR3 DNA, as far as it was read: TGCGCAAGCAGCTTAGATCTCGGGACTGGGGGGCCCTATGCT. Its translation is CASSLDLGTGGPYA. The entire CDR3 protein reads CASSLDLGTGGPYAEQFF.

This clone occurred many times. Germline and genes: mouse. Read coverage stops 4 residues before the CDR3 terminus; the germline J gene supplies the remainder. The chain has TRBV13-3 and TRBJ2-1; 12 bases are shared with TRBD1. The V segment lost 0 bases and the J segment 5 bases; nucleotides outside the gene matches: 3. The CDR3 has 16 residues. Germline CDR1 reads NNHDY; CDR2 reads SYVADS. The DNA read from the CDR3 is TGTGCCAGCAGTGATGGGGACAGGGGGCCTCATGCT. This codes for CASSDGDRGPHA. The entire CDR3 protein is CASSDGDRGPHAEQFF.